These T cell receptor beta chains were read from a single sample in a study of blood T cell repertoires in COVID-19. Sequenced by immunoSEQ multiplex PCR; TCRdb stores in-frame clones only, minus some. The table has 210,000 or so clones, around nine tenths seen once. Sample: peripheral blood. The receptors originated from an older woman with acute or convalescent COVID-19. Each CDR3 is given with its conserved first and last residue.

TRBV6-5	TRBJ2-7	CASPPSSGGVEQYF
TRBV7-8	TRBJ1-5	CASSSTNQPQHF
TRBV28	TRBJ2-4	CASIRGGTAKNIQYF
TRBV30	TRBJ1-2	CAWSATGQAGYTF
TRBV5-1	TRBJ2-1	CASSLGASGNYNEQFF
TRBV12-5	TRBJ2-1	CASGQELGVAGQYNEQFF
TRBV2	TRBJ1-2	CASSEADTPDGYTF
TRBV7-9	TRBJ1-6	CASSLPRADRNNSPLHF
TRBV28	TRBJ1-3	CASSLGVLSGNTIYF
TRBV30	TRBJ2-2	CAWSKGTLAYTGELFF
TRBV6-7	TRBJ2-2	CASSYIRLAGVETGELFF
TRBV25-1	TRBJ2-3	CASSTGTGASTDTQYF
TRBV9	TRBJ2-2	CASSFGQGASGELFF
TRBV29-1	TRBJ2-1	CSTPGLASYNEQFF
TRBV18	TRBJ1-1	CASSRDTNTEAFF
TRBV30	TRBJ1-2	CAWSDLSAGFGGYTF
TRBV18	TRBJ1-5	CASSPETGRGQPQHF
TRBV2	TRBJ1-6	CAITLQGSYNSPLHF
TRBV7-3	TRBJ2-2	CASSSGQGGTGELFF
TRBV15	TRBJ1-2	CATSPPGTANYGYTF
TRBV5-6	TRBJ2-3	CASRFLGWGADTQYF
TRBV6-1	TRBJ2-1	CASSEQGALRYNEQFF